The 10 T cell receptor beta chains given below trace back to one sample, sequenced in a study of blood T cells in healthy people across ages. Combining a sample-barcoded 5' primer with a J-beta primer mix, a second PCR ran for 7 to 11 cycles. TCRdb reanalysed the 5' RACE reads using MiXCR and keeps one entry per CDR3 protein. The table has 800,000 to 950,000 distinct CDR3 sequences, under 35% seen once; the top ten hold approximately 10%. This sample also appeared in a second study, on T cells of mothers and their children.

Sequenced material: blood. These receptor sequences come from a woman in her thirties or forties in good health.

This clonotype was seen more than once but under ten times. The genes are TRBV6-5 and TRBJ1-5; 8 bases are a match to TRBD1. V lost 2 bases and J lost 1; bases outside the gene matches: 13. Germline V lookup: CDR1 MNHEY, CDR2 SVGAGI. The CDR3 has 19 residues. The CDR3 spells CASSYDIGTGVGSNQPQHF. DNA of the CDR3: TGTGCCAGCAGTTACGATATTGGGACAGGTGTGGGAAGCAATCAGCCCCAGCATTTT.

The sample holds a few counts of this clonotype. A much larger clone is a single base away; this may be a read error. The chain is built from TRBV12-3 or TRBV12-4 and TRBJ2-3; 10 bases are a match to TRBD1. The junction had 6 bases not matched to a gene; V was cut back by 7 bases and J by 5 bases. The CDR3 totals 14 residues. The CDR3 bases are TGTGCCAGCATGTTGACAGGGGGCGGAGATACGCAGTATTTT. This sequence encodes CASMLTGGGDTQYF.

This clonotype was seen just once. The chain's CDR3 is CASSFDGSGRIETQYF. CDR3 nucleotide sequence: TGCGCCAGCAGCTTTGACGGTAGCGGGAGGATTGAGACCCAGTACTTC. J is TRBJ2-7 and V is TRBV5-1, with 10 nucleotides matching TRBD2. The J call may be in error: the DNA end matches TRBJ2-5 better. This CDR3 has 16 amino acids. Germline assignment: CDR1 SGHRS and CDR2 YFSETQ.

Concerning this clonotype itself: Being one base from a much bigger clone, this may be a read error. V gene TRBV25-1 combines with J gene TRBJ1-1; D is possibly TRBD1 (6 bases). The germline V gene has CDR1 MGHDK and CDR2 SYGVNS. Trimming removed 4 bases at V and 1 base at J, with 19 bases between. The CDR3 has 17 amino acids. CDR3 DNA: TGTGCCAGCAGTGGAGAGGGCAGGGGTTGGACGAACACTGAAGCTTTCTTT. Protein product: CASSGEGRGWTNTEAFF.

Note on this clonotype: A much larger clone differs by one base, so this may be a read error. This chain joins TRBV28 and TRBJ2-7, with TRBD2 matching over 7 bases. Per the germline V gene, CDR1 is MDHEN and CDR2 is SYDVKM. The CDR3 has 14 amino acids. CDR3 DNA: TGTACCAGCGGATCCCCGGGTAGCGGGTACGAGCAGTACTTC. Translation: CTSGSPGSGYEQYF.

The chain combines TRBV7-9 with TRBJ1-2; D might be TRBD1 (5 bases). This CDR3 has 13 residues. V was clipped by 4 bases and J by 6 bases, with 12 bases between them. Germline-derived CDR1 and CDR2 are SEHNR and FQNEAQ (reference sequence). The CDR3, as DNA: TGTGCCAGCAGCTCCTGGGACGCGCATGGCTACACCTTC. Protein product: CASSSWDAHGYTF.

The gene calls are TRBV15 and TRBJ2-5, with 9 bases lining up with TRBD1. The CDR3 is 15 residues long. Trimming at V came to 3 bases and at J to 6 bases, leaving 8 bases not matched to a gene. The V gene's germline CDR1 is LNHNV and CDR2 YYDKDF (reference sequence). The CDR3 DNA reads as TGTGCCACCAGCAGGCCCGTACAGGGGGCGAAGACCCAGTACTTC. Encoded protein: CATSRPVQGAKTQYF.

For the CDR3, the DNA is TGTGCCAGCAGCCGTGCCGGGGATAATAATTCACCCCTCCACTTT. Its translation: CASSRAGDNNSPLHF. The chain has TRBV7-8 and TRBJ1-6; D gene unclear. The V end lost 5 bases, the J end lost 5 bases, and 13 bases lay between the germline ends. There are 15 residues in the CDR3. CDR1 SGHVS and CDR2 FQNEAQ come from the germline V gene.

This clonotype has a single count. A read error may be the cause here, since a much bigger clone is one base away. V is TRBV7-2 and J is TRBJ1-1; D remains unclear. Per the germline V gene, CDR1 is SGHTA and CDR2 is FQGNSA. CDR3 length equals 13 residues. V gave up 5 bases and J gave up 1 base, with 8 bases separating them. This chain's CDR3 is CASSAKGNTEAFF. For the CDR3, the DNA is TGTGCCAGCAGCGCCAAGGGGAACACTGAAGCTTTCTTT.

Only a few counts were recorded for this clonotype. This chain joins TRBV27 and TRBJ2-3; weak D call: TRBD2 (6 bases). The CDR3 sequence is 16 residues long. CDR1 is MNHEY and CDR2 is SMNVEV in the germline V gene (reference sequence). Trimming stripped 2 bases from V and 0 bases from J, with 12 bases between. The DNA of the CDR3 is TGTGCCAGCAGTTTAGGGATCGGGGGTAGCACAGATACGCAGTATTTT. Translation: CASSLGIGGSTDTQYF.